What follows describes a single T cell receptor (beta chain). Data came from immunoSEQ multiplex PCR; TCRdb stores just in-frame clones and leaves some out. The table lists 200,000 to 250,000 clones, roughly 87% of them singletons. This sample is drawn from a study of blood T cell repertoires in COVID-19. Study-wide context: In each case, the material was cDNA or gDNA derived from T cells, B-cell-depleted T cells, or PBMCs.

The length of the CDR3 is 15 residues. Trimming shortened V by 6 bases and J by 3 bases, and 17 bases separated the two germline ends. The germline CDR1 and CDR2 sequences are LNHDA and SQIVND (reference sequence). Source material: PBMCs or T cells enriched from blood (not recorded which). The chain carries TRBV19 and TRBJ1-1; no clear D. This clonotype was sampled from a man between 18 and 29 years old with acute COVID-19. The DNA of the CDR3 is TGTGCCAGTAGCCCGATCGAGGGATGGTACACTGAAGCTTTCTTT. Translating it yields CASSPIEGWYTEAFF.